The rows below give T cell receptor beta chains drawn from one sample of a study of vaccination effects on CD4 cells after COVID-19. Assay used: immunoSEQ multiplex PCR; TCRdb lists only in-frame clones, some missing. The sample includes about 22,000 clones, around 70% of them seen just once. These receptors have no identified antigens. Material: CD4+ T cells from PBMCs cultured with HCoV-NL63 spike peptides, obtained after COVID-19 vaccination. Source of these receptors: a human donor who received a COVID-19 vaccine. Both conserved end residues are part of each CDR3. The D gene is left open where the match is weak. Clone size is shown for a subset of rows, as once, few, many or a class of expanded clone.

v_gene	abundance	d_gene	j_gene	CDR3aa	CDR3nt
TRBV25-1	-	-	TRBJ1-2	CASPGLRSYYGYTF	TGTGCCAGCCCAGGGTTAAGGTCGTACTATGGCTACACCTTC
TRBV29-1	few	-	TRBJ2-1	CSATLLNEQFF	TGCAGCGCTACCCTCCTCAATGAGCAGTTCTTC
TRBV7-2	-	TRBD1	TRBJ1-3	CASSPGDRLSTIYF	TGTGCCAGCAGCCCCGGGGACAGATTAAGCACCATATATTTT
TRBV29-1	few	TRBD1	TRBJ1-5	CSVGTGSSNQPQHF	TGCAGCGTGGGGACAGGTTCTAGCAATCAGCCCCAGCATTTT
TRBV5-4	-	TRBD1	TRBJ2-5	CASSLVGTGGWETQYF	TGTGCCAGCAGCTTGGTTGGGACAGGGGGCTGGGAGACCCAGTACTTC
TRBV7-9	-	-	TRBJ1-6	CASSPDGNSPLHF	TGTGCCAGCAGCCCGGACGGGAACTCACCCCTCCACTTT
TRBV21-1	-	-	TRBJ1-1	CASSKDCSGTGMNTEAFF	TGTGCCAGCAGCAAAGATTGTAGTGGGACAGGAATGAACACTGAAGCTTTCTTT
TRBV6-5	once	-	TRBJ1-2	CASRYGEGNYGYTF	TGTGCCAGCAGATACGGGGAGGGAAACTATGGCTACACCTTC
TRBV18	-	TRBD1	TRBJ2-3	CASSPQQGAQDTQYF	TGTGCCAGCTCACCACAACAGGGGGCGCAAGATACGCAGTATTTT
TRBV12-2	once	-	TRBJ1-1	CASRLKGTEMNTEAFF	TGTGCAAGTCGCTTAAAGGGAACTGAAATGAACACTGAAGCTTTCTTT
TRBV2	-	-	TRBJ2-4	CASSWDVLAKNIQYF	TGTGCCAGCAGTTGGGACGTTCTAGCCAAAAACATTCAGTACTTC
TRBV2	-	-	TRBJ2-7	CASRGGLAEYYEQYF	TGTGCCAGCAGAGGGGGCCTAGCGGAATACTACGAGCAGTACTTC
TRBV10-3	-	-	TRBJ2-7	CAISTNAYEQYF	TGTGCCATCAGTACGAACGCCTACGAGCAGTACTTC
TRBV27	few	-	TRBJ2-7	CASSLGTGGGEQYF	TGTGCCAGCAGTTTGGGAACAGGGGGAGGGGAGCAGTACTTC
TRBV6-8	-	-	TRBJ2-2	CASRRKGVGNTGELFF	TGTGCCAGCAGACGTAAGGGGGTAGGTAACACCGGGGAGCTGTTTTTT
TRBV6-8	-	TRBD1	TRBJ2-5	CASSYQGGDRGKTQYF	TGTGCCAGCAGTTACCAGGGTGGGGACAGGGGGAAGACCCAGTACTTC
TRBV3-1/TRBV3-2	-	-	TRBJ2-1	CASSQDLTVNYNEQFF	TGTGCCAGCAGCCAAGATCTCACGGTTAACTACAATGAGCAGTTCTTC
TRBV7-9	-	-	TRBJ1-5	CASSLVNQPQHF	TGTGCCAGCAGCTTAGTTAATCAGCCCCAGCATTTT
TRBV7-9	-	TRBD2	TRBJ2-1	CASSERGNPYNEQFF	TGTGCCAGCAGTGAGCGGGGAAACCCTTACAATGAGCAGTTCTTC
TRBV2	-	TRBD1	TRBJ1-4	CASNTGQALEKLFF	TGTGCCAGCAACACGGGACAGGCCCTTGAAAAACTGTTTTTT
TRBV4-1	few	TRBD2	TRBJ2-5	CASSQEIELAGEETQYF	TGCGCCAGCAGCCAAGAAATCGAACTAGCGGGAGAGGAGACCCAGTACTTC
TRBV5-1	few	-	TRBJ2-7	CASSWQASSYEQYF	TGCGCCAGCAGTTGGCAGGCCAGCTCCTACGAGCAGTACTTC
TRBV3-1/TRBV3-2	-	TRBD2	TRBJ2-1	CASNLAGGPDEQFF	TGTGCCAGCAACCTAGCGGGAGGGCCCGATGAGCAGTTCTTC
TRBV5-8	large	TRBD2	TRBJ2-5	CASSEGLAGGQAQYF	TGTGCCAGCAGCGAGGGACTAGCGGGGGGGCAGGCCCAGTACTTC
TRBV14	few	-	TRBJ2-3	CASSQRTNADTQYF	TGTGCCAGCAGCCAAAGGACAAACGCAGATACGCAGTATTTT
TRBV6-6	-	-	TRBJ1-1	CASSHRSTANEAFF	TGTGCCAGCAGTCATAGGTCGACGGCCAATGAAGCTTTCTTT
TRBV27	-	-	TRBJ1-2	CATRTPGVSWGYTF	TGTGCCACCCGTACCCCCGGCGTCTCCTGGGGCTACACCTTC
TRBV5-6	-	-	TRBJ1-1	CASSLAGITEAFF	TGTGCCAGCAGCTTGGCCGGGATCACTGAAGCTTTCTTT
TRBV7-8	-	-	TRBJ2-3	CASIMGDYTDTQYF	TGTGCCAGCATCATGGGCGACTACACAGATACGCAGTATTTT
TRBV24-1	-	TRBD2	TRBJ2-7	CAARQTGTSAPYLGEQYF	TGTGCCGCCCGCCAAACCGGGACTAGCGCCCCATACCTGGGGGAGCAGTACTTC
TRBV6-1	-	-	TRBJ2-2	CASSGPMGVRRNTGELFF	TGTGCCAGCAGTGGTCCCATGGGGGTCCGCCGGAACACCGGGGAGCTGTTTTTT
TRBV6-1	-	-	TRBJ2-7	CASSDPGGLSSYEQYF	TGTGCCAGCAGTGACCCGGGTGGGCTTAGCTCCTACGAGCAGTACTTC